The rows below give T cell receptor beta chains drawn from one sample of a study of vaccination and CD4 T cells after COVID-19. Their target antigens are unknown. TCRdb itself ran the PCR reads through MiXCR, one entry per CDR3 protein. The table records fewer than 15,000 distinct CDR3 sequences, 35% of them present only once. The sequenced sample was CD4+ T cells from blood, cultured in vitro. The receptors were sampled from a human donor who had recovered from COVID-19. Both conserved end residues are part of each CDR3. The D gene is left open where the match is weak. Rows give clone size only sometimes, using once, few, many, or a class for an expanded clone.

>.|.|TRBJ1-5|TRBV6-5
TGTGCCAGCAGTTTTCAGGGGTTCAATCAGCCCCAGCATTTT
CASSFQGFNQPQHF
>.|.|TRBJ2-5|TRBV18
TGTGCCAGCTCACCAGCGGGGCGGGAGACCCAGTACTTC
CASSPAGRETQYF
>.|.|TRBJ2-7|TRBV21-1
TGTGCCAGCAGCCCTAGGACAAACTACGAGCAGTACTTC
CASSPRTNYEQYF
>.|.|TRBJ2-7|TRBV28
TGTGCCAGCAGCCCCCCCCCGAGGTCAGGGGAACGGGAGCAGTACTTC
CASSPPPRSGEREQYF
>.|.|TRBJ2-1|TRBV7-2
TGTGCCAGCAGCAGACGGGACGGATCCTACAATGAGCAGTTCTTC
CASSRRDGSYNEQFF
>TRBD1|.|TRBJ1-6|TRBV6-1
TGTGCCAGCAGATCAGGGGGAGAAAATTCACCCCTCCACTTT
CASRSGGENSPLHF
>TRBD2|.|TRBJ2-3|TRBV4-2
TGTGCCAGCAGCCAGCGGGGGACTAGCGGGAGGACAGATACGCAGTATTTT
CASSQRGTSGRTDTQYF
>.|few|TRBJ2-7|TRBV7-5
.
CISVSEAFTRGSILYF
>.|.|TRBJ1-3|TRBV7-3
TGTGCCAGCAGCTTACAGGGGACACCCGGAAACACCATATATTTT
CASSLQGTPGNTIYF
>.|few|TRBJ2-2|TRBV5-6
TGTGCCAGCAGCTTGAGAGGGGGGGCCGGGGAGCTGTTTTTT
CASSLRGGAGELFF
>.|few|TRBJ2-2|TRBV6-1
TGTGCCAGCGGGAGACGAACCGGGGAGCTGTTTTTT
CASGRRTGELFF
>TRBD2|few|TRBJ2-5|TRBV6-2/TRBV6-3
TGTGCCAGCAGTTACTTAGCGGGAGGGCCGGAGACCCAGTACTTC
CASSYLAGGPETQYF
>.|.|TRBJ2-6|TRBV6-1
TGTGCCAGCAGCGGACAGATAGCTGGGGCCAACGTCCTGACTTTC
CASSGQIAGANVLTF
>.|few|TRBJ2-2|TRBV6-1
TGTGCCAGCAGTCGTGGGGCCACCGGGGAGCTGTTTTTT
CASSRGATGELFF
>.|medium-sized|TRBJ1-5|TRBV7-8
TGTGCCAGCAGCTTATTCTCAGTTAGCAATCAGCCCCAGCATTTT
CASSLFSVSNQPQHF
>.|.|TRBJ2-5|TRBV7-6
TGTGCCAGCAGCTACGGACGTCAAGAGACCCAGTACTTC
CASSYGRQETQYF
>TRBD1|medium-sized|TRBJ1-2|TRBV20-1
TGCAGTGCAGCACTTGGGACAGGGCTTGGCTACACCTTC
CSAALGTGLGYTF
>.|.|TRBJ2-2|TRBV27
TGTGCCAGCAGCGGGACGAACACCGGGGAGCTGTTTTTT
CASSGTNTGELFF
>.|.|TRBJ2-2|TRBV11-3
TGTGCCAGCAGCCCGCGGGGCAGAGACTACACCGGGGAGCCGTTTTTT
CASSPRGRDYTGEPFF
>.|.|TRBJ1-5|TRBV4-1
TGCGCCAGCAGCGAAACAGTGTCTCAGCCCCAGCATTTT
CASSETVSQPQHF
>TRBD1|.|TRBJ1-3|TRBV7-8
TGTGCCAGCAGCTTAGAGATCCGGACAGGGCTTGGAAACACCATATATTTT
CASSLEIRTGLGNTIYF
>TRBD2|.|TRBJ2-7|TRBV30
TGTGCCTGGAGTTTACGAGCGGGAGGGACCTACGAGCAGTACTTC
CAWSLRAGGTYEQYF
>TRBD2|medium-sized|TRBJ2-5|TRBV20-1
TGCAGTGCCCCCCAGCGGGATAAAGGAGAGACCCAGTACTTC
CSAPQRDKGETQYF
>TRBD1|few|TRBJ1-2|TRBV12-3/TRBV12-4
TGTGCCAGCAGTTTAGGCAGGGGGGTAGATGGCTACACCTTC
CASSLGRGVDGYTF
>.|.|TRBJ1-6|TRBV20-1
TGCAGTGCTTACGCCTCGTGGGCCGGTTCACCCCTCCACTTT
CSAYASWAGSPLHF
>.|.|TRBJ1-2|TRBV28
TGTGCCAGCAGTTTATTATCAGGGAATGGCTACACCTTC
CASSLLSGNGYTF
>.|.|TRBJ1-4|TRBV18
TGTGCCAGCTGGGGTCAAGTCGGTGAAAAACTGTTTTTT
CASWGQVGEKLFF
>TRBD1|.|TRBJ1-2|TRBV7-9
TGTGCCAGCAGCCAGGGACAGAGCTCTAACTATGGCTACACCTTC
CASSQGQSSNYGYTF